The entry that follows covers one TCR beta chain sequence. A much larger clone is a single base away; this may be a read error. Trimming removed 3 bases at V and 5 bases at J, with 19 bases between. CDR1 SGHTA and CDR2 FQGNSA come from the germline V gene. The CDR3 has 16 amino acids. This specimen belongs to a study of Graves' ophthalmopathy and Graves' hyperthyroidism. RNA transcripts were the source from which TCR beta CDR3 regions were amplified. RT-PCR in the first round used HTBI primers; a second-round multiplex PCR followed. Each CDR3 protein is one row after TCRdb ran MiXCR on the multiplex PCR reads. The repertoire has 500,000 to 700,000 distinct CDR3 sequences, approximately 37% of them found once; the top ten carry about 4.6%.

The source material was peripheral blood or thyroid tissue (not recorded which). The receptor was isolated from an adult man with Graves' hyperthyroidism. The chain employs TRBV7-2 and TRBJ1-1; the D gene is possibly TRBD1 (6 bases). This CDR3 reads CASSFSVGQRLTEAFF. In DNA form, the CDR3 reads TGTGCCAGCAGCTTTTCTGTTGGACAGAGATTGACTGAAGCTTTCTTT.